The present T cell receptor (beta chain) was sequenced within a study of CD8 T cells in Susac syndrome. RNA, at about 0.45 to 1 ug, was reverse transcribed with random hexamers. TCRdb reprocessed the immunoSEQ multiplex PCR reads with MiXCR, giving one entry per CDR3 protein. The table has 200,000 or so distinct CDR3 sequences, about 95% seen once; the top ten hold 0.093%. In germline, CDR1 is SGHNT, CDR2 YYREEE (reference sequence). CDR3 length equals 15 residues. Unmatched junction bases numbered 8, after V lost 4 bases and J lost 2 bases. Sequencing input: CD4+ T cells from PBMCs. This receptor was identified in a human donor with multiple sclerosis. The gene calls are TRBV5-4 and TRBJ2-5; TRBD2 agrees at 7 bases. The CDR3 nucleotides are TGTGCCAGCAGCCCTACCGGGGGGAATCAAGAGACCCAGTACTTC. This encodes CASSPTGGNQETQYF.